This TCR beta chain emerged from a study of control samples from healthy donors and cancer patients. J gave up 4 bases and V 6 bases, and 3 bases lay outside the gene matches. Germline V gene lookup returns CDR1 LNHDA and CDR2 SQIVND (reference sequence). The CDR3 is 13 residues long. This clone was found once. Only in-frame clones appear in the TCRdb table, and some are missing; sequencing was by immunoSEQ multiplex PCR. The table includes about 95,000 clones, about 85% detected once. The clonotype comes from a man younger than 45 in good health. Sequencing was done on a sample of blood. This chain connects TRBV19 to TRBJ1-3; 7 bases agree with TRBD1. The CDR3 nucleotides are TGTGCCAGTAGCAGGGACAGCGGAAACACCATATATTTT. Translation gives CASSRDSGNTIYF.